This T cell receptor beta chain was retrieved from a study of response to subunit inactivated influenza vaccine. General study results and limits: Few additional T cells are recruited per seasonal influenza vaccination, authors suggested.

Turning to this clonotype: What it binds is not known. At one boundary the junction diverges from the germline segment, which might be a read error.

TCRdb reprocessed the RT-PCR reads via MiXCR and lists one record per CDR3 protein. The sample carries 650,000 or so distinct CDR3 sequences, approximately 14% recorded once. The CDR3 consists of 12 residues. Germline V gene lookup returns CDR1 MDHEN and CDR2 SYDVKM. The material was PBMCs from blood, obtained 14 days before vaccination. V and J are TRBV28 and TRBJ2-7; D uncertain. The TCR comes from a man aged 50 to 59 who received an inactivated influenza vaccine. This CDR3 reads CASSPRRDEHDF. The CDR3 DNA follows: TGTGCCAGCAGTCCCAGGCGCGACGAGCACGACTTC.